This T cell receptor beta chain is from a study of T cells in Graves' hyperthyroidism and ophthalmopathy. The ends were cut back, 5 bases at V and 1 base at J, with 13 bases in the middle. The CDR3 has 14 residues. Looked up from germline, CDR1 is DFQATT and CDR2 is SNEGSKA (reference sequence). This clonotype was seen repeatedly, ten times or more. Hyperthyroidism of Graves' type that showed no ophthalmopathy progression within 18 months was stable. What was amplified from RNA transcripts were TCR beta CDR3 regions. The TCR CDR3 first-round RT-PCR relied on the HTBI primer set. MiXCR was run by TCRdb on the multiplex PCR reads, yielding one entry per CDR3 protein. The sample lists 350,000 to 400,000 distinct CDR3 sequences, around 14% occurring once.

The sequencing sample was made of blood. This chain links TRBV20-1 with TRBJ2-3; D might be TRBD2 (5 bases). This receptor was identified in a woman younger than 45 with Graves' hyperthyroidism. The CDR3 loop reads CSAGGVYRTDTQYF. The CDR3 DNA reads as TGCAGTGCTGGAGGTGTATACCGCACAGATACGCAGTATTTT.